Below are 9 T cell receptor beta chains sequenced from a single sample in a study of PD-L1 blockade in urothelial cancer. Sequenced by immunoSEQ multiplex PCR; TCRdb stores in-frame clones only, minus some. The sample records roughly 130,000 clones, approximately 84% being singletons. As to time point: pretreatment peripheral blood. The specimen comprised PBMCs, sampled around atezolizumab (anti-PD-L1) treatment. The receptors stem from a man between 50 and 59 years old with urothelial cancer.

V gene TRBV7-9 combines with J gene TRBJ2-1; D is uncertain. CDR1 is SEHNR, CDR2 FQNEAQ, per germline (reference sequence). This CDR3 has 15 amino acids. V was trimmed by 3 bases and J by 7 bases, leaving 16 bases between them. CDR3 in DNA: TGTGCCAGCAGCTTCATGACCCTAGATCGGAATGAGCAGTTCTTC. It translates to CASSFMTLDRNEQFF.

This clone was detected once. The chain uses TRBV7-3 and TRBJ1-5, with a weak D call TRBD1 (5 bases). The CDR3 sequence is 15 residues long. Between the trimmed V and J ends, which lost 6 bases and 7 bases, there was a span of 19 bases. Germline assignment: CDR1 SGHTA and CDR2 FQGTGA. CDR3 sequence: CASRVQGASHQPQHF. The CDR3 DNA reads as TGTGCCAGCAGGGTCCAAGGGGCCAGTCACCAGCCCCAGCATTTT.

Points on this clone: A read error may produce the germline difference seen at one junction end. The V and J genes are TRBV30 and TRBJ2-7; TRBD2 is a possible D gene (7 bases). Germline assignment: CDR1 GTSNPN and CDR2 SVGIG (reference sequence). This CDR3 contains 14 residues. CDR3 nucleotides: TGTGCCGGGAGACAGGCAGCGGGGCCCTACGAGCAGTACTTC. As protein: CAGRQAAGPYEQYF.

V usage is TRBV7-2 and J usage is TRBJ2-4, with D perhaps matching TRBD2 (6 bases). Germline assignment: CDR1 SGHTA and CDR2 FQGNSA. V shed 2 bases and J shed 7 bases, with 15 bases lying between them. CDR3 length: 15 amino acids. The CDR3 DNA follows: TGTGCCAGCAGCTTAACGGGGGTGGGTAGGAACATTCAGTACTTC. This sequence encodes CASSLTGVGRNIQYF.

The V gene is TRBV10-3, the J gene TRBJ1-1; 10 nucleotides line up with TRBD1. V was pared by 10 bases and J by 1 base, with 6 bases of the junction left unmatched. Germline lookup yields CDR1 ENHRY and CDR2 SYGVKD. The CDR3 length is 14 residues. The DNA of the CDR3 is TGTGCCACCGGGACAGGGGATCAGAACACTGAAGCTTTCTTT. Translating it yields CATGTGDQNTEAFF.

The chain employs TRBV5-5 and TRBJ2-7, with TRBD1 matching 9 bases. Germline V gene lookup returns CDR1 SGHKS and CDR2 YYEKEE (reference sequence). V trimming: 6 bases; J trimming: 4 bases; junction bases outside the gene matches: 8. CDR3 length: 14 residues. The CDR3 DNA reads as TGTGCCAGCAACTTCGGACAGGGGAGATACGAGCAGTACTTC. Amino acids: CASNFGQGRYEQYF.

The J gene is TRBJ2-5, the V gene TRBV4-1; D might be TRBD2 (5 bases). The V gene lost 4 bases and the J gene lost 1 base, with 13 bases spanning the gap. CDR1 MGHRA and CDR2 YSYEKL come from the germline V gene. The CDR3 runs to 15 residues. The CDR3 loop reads CASSPGASSQETQYF. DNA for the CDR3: TGCGCCAGCAGCCCTGGCGCTAGCTCCCAAGAGACCCAGTACTTC.

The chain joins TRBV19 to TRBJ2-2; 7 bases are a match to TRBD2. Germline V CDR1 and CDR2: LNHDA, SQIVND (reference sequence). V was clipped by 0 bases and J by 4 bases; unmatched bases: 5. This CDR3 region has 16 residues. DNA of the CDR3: TGTGCCAGTAGTATAGATCGGGGGGTGACCACCGGGGAGCTGTTTTTT. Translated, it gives CASSIDRGVTTGELFF. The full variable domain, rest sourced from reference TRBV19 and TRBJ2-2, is DGGITQSPKYLFRKEGQNVTLSCEQNLNHDAMYWYRQDPGQGLRLIYYSQIVNDFQKGDIAEGYSVSREKKESFPLTVTSAQKNPTAFYLCASSIDRGVTTGELFFGEGSRLTVL.

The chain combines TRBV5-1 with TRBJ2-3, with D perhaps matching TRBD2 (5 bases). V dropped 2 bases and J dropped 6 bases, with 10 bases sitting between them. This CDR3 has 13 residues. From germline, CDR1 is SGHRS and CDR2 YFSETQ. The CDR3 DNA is TGCGCCAGCAGCTTTAGAAGAGGGGATACGCAGTATTTT. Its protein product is CASSFRRGDTQYF.